One and the same sample provided the 22 T cell receptor beta chains below, sequenced in a study of Ad26.COV2.S vaccination and SARS-CoV-2 variants. Treatment denoted: some 20 received Ad26.COV2.S at low or high dose, single or two shots; about 5 received placebo; per-sample allocation not given. Sampling was done on day 63 after the first vaccine or placebo injection. The assay was immunoSEQ multiplex PCR, and TCRdb's table has in-frame clones only and misses some. The sample lists approximately 410,000 clones, over 80% occurring once. Material: peripheral blood, obtained in a trial of Ad26.COV2.S vaccine versus placebo. The receptor set was obtained from a person aged 18-65 years who received the Ad26.COV2.S COVID-19 vaccine or a placebo.

The chain carries TRBV7-9 and TRBJ2-7; maybe TRBD2 (6 bases). The germline V gene encodes CDR1 SEHNR and CDR2 FQNEAQ (reference sequence). The V end was cut by 6 bases, the J end by 6 bases, with 24 bases between. The CDR3 covers 16 residues. In DNA, the CDR3 is TGTGCCAGCAGTGCAACGTCGAAGAGGGGAGGTGGCGAGCAGTACTTC. Its protein product is CASSATSKRGGGEQYF.

The J gene is TRBJ2-3, the V gene TRBV5-5; tentative D call: TRBD1 (5 bases). Trimming pared 4 bases from V and 5 bases from J, leaving 14 bases between. This CDR3 has 14 amino acids. In germline, CDR1 is SGHKS, CDR2 YYEKEE (reference sequence). In DNA form, the CDR3 reads TGTGCCAGCAGCCCCCAGGGCGAAGAAGATACGCAGTATTTT. This encodes CASSPQGEEDTQYF.

In its sample, this clone was seen once. The rearrangement links TRBV27 to TRBJ1-2; TRBD1 matches 10 bases. From germline, CDR1 is MNHEY and CDR2 SMNVEV (reference sequence). Germline trimming cut 5 bases from V and 7 bases from J; bases unmatched to any gene: 4. The CDR3 is 13 residues long. In DNA form, the CDR3 reads TGTGCCAGCAGTCACGGGACAGGGGTTGGCTACACCTTC. Amino acids: CASSHGTGVGYTF.

V gene TRBV9 combines with J gene TRBJ2-2, with D uncertain. The CDR3 spans 12 residues. The V gene's germline CDR1 is SGDLS and CDR2 YYNGEE. Trimming shortened V by 1 base and J by 6 bases, and 4 bases separated the two germline ends. The CDR3 here is CASSVPAGELFF. CDR3 nucleotide sequence: TGTGCCAGCAGCGTACCGGCCGGGGAGCTGTTTTTT.

This chain's CDR3 is CARKQGDNYGYTF. The CDR3 nucleotides read TGTGCCAGAAAACAGGGGGATAACTATGGCTACACCTTC. The chain links TRBV2 to TRBJ1-2, with 8 bases fitting TRBD1. The CDR3 covers 13 residues. Germline loops: CDR1 SNHLY, CDR2 FYNNEI. The J segment lost 1 base and the V segment lost 9 bases, leaving 4 bases of the junction unmatched.

Points on this clone: Other nucleotide sequences in the sample specify the same CDR3. The V gene is TRBV27, the J gene TRBJ1-5; D remains unclear. V lost 2 bases to trimming and J lost 3 bases, with 8 bases between them. Germline-derived CDR1 and CDR2 are MNHEY and SMNVEV (reference sequence). The CDR3 has 14 residues. The CDR3 loop is CASSLTGINQPQHF. CDR3 sequence (DNA): TGTGCCAGCAGTTTAACCGGAATCAATCAGCCCCAGCATTTT.

The chain is built from TRBV5-6 and TRBJ2-7; D gene unclear. The ends were cut back, 0 bases at V and 2 bases at J, with 15 bases in the middle. Germline loops: CDR1 SGHDT, CDR2 YYEEEE. The CDR3 consists of 16 residues. The CDR3 here is CASSLVTPVQTYEQYF. The CDR3 DNA reads TGTGCCAGCAGCTTGGTAACCCCAGTTCAGACCTACGAGCAGTACTTC. The full variable domain, in which reference TRBV5-6 and TRBJ2-7 provide the parts outside the CDR3, is DAGVTQSPTHLIKTRGQQVTLRCSPKSGHDTVSWYQQALGQGPQFIFQYYEEEERQRGNFPDRFSGHQFPNYSSELNVNALLLGDSALYLCASSLVTPVQTYEQYFGPGTRLTVT.

V is TRBV2 and J is TRBJ2-2; TRBD2 aligns across 11 bases. V lost 4 bases, J lost 6 bases, and 7 bases stayed unmatched. This CDR3 has 16 residues. CDR1 SNHLY and CDR2 FYNNEI come from the germline V gene. The CDR3 spells CASSGASGGPPGELFF. The CDR3 nucleotides are TGTGCCAGCAGTGGTGCTAGCGGGGGGCCCCCCGGGGAGCTGTTTTTT.

With respect to this clone: Sequence at one end of the junction differs from germline and may be a read error. The chain combines TRBV28 with TRBJ1-5; D is uncertain. The CDR3 is 16 residues long. The germline V gene has CDR1 MDHEN and CDR2 SYDVKM. CDR3 loop: CASSHSLATSNQPQHF. DNA for the CDR3: TGTGCAAGCAGCCACTCCCTAGCGACAAGCAATCAGCCCCAGCATTTT.

This clone showed up just once. The V gene is TRBV30, the J gene TRBJ2-2; D uncertain. V dropped 1 base and J dropped 1 base, with 7 bases sitting between them. Germline-derived CDR1 and CDR2 are GTSNPN and SVGIG (reference sequence). The CDR3 has 14 amino acids. Here the CDR3 DNA reads TGTGCCTGGAGTGACGGAAAGAACACCGGGGAGCTGTTTTTT. Translated, it gives CAWSDGKNTGELFF.

The gene calls are TRBV18 and TRBJ2-5; 8 bases are shared with TRBD1. The CDR3 is 15 residues long. The ends lost 3 bases at V and 1 base at J; junction bases unmatched: 4. Germline CDR1 reads KGHSH; CDR2 reads LQKENI. CDR3 in amino acids: CASSPFGQGQETQYF. The CDR3, as DNA: TGTGCCAGCTCACCGTTCGGACAGGGCCAAGAGACCCAGTACTTC. Combining the CDR3 with reference TRBV18 and TRBJ2-5 gives the whole variable domain NAGVMQNPRHLVRRRGQEARLRCSPMKGHSHVYWYRQLPEEGLKFMVYLQKENIIDESGMPKERFSAEFPKEGPSILRIQQVVRGDSAAYFCASSPFGQGQETQYFGPGTRLLVL.

The chain uses TRBV5-1 and TRBJ2-1; 10 bases line up with TRBD1. Losses at the gene ends were 4 bases for V and 7 bases for J; bases not matched to a gene: 8. Germline loops: CDR1 SGHRS, CDR2 YFSETQ. The CDR3 covers 15 residues. The CDR3 nucleotides read TGCGCCAGCAGCCTGGGGACAGGGGATTTGAATGAGCAGTTCTTC. This gives the protein CASSLGTGDLNEQFF.

The gene calls are TRBV19 and TRBJ2-7; tentatively, D is TRBD1 or TRBD2 (5 bases each). Trimming pared 3 bases from V and 2 bases from J, leaving 11 bases between. CDR1 and CDR2 (germline): LNHDA, SQIVND (reference sequence). CDR3 length: 14 residues. The CDR3, as DNA: TGTGCCAGTAGTATCGGGGCCTGGGCCTACGAGCAGTACTTC. Protein sequence: CASSIGAWAYEQYF.

J is TRBJ2-5 and V is TRBV19; a possible D gene is TRBD1 (5 bases). The CDR3 is made up of 14 amino acids. CDR1 and CDR2 (germline): LNHDA, SQIVND (reference sequence). Trimming removed 1 base at V and 2 bases at J, with 8 bases between. In DNA, the CDR3 is TGTGCCAGTAGTATAGCCCCAGGGCAAGAGACCCAGTACTTC. Its protein is CASSIAPGQETQYF.

The chain joins TRBV6-6 to TRBJ2-6, with D possibly matching TRBD1 (5 bases). Germline V gene data show CDR1 as MNHNY and CDR2 as SVGAGI (reference sequence). Trimming left V 5 bases short and J 1 base short, with 12 bases between. The CDR3 covers 16 residues. CDR3 nucleotides: TGTGCCAGCAGTCGACAAAGGGGTTCTGGGGCCAACGTCCTGACTTTC. Translating gives CASSRQRGSGANVLTF.

The V call is TRBV15, the J call TRBJ2-1; no firm D call. V lost 1 base and J lost 6, with 1 base in between. The CDR3 is 11 amino acids. Per the germline V gene, CDR1 is LNHNV and CDR2 is YYDKDF (reference sequence). CDR3 sequence: CATSRVNEQFF. CDR3 in DNA: TGTGCCACCAGCAGAGTCAATGAGCAGTTCTTC.

This chain connects TRBV6-2 or TRBV6-3 to TRBJ2-2; 13 bases are shared with TRBD2. CDR3 size: 19 residues. Germline CDR1 and CDR2: MNHEY and SVGEGT. Losses at the gene ends were 0 bases for V and 1 base for J; bases not matched to a gene: 5. CDR3 nucleotides: TGTGCCAGCAGTTACTCGGTGACTAGCGGGGGGAGGAACACCGGGGAGCTGTTTTTT. This translates into CASSYSVTSGGRNTGELFF.

The rearrangement uses TRBV11-2 and TRBJ2-3; 14 bases agree with TRBD2. V trimming: 1 base; J trimming: 4 bases; junction bases outside the gene matches: 7. The length of the CDR3 is 18 residues. Germline V gene data show CDR1 as SGHAT and CDR2 as FQNNGV. The CDR3 coding sequence is TGTGCCAGCAGCTTAGTTCCGACTAGCGGGGGGGGCTCAGATACGCAGTATTTT. This sequence encodes CASSLVPTSGGGSDTQYF.

The rearrangement joins TRBV10-1 to TRBJ2-1; D is possibly TRBD1 (5 bases). Germline V gene data show CDR1 as WNHNN and CDR2 as SYGVQD (reference sequence). Trimming removed 8 bases at V and 10 bases at J, with 24 bases between. This CDR3 region has 15 residues. CDR3 sequence (DNA): TGCGCCAGCTCGCCCGGCCTGCAGGGAACATGGGAGCAGTTCTTC. This encodes CASSPGLQGTWEQFF.

The chain uses TRBV2 and TRBJ2-2; 7 nucleotides line up with TRBD1. The germline V gene encodes CDR1 SNHLY and CDR2 FYNNEI. V was pared by 5 bases and J by 0 bases, with 6 bases of the junction left unmatched. This CDR3 has 16 amino acids. CDR3 nucleotides: TGTGCCAGCAGTCCGGTGGGGACAGCGAACACCGGGGAGCTGTTTTTT. As protein: CASSPVGTANTGELFF.

The V and J genes are TRBV27 and TRBJ2-2, with no clear D. The germline V gene has CDR1 MNHEY and CDR2 SMNVEV (reference sequence). This CDR3 region has 15 residues. V lost 2 bases, J lost 6 bases, and 13 bases lay in between. The DNA for the CDR3 is TGTGCCAGCAGTTTACCGGGTTCTAACTCCGGGGAGCTGTTTTTT. It is translated as CASSLPGSNSGELFF.

J is TRBJ2-3 and V is TRBV15; 8 nucleotides line up with TRBD2. V shed 1 base, J shed 0 bases, and the junction held 0 bases outside the gene matches. CDR1 is LNHNV and CDR2 is YYDKDF in the germline V gene (reference sequence). This CDR3 spans 15 amino acids. The CDR3, as DNA: TGTGCCACCAGCAGAGCGGGGGGGAGCACAGATACGCAGTATTTT. It codes for CATSRAGGSTDTQYF. The variable domain in full, with the rest retrieved from reference TRBV15 and TRBJ2-3, is DAMVIQNPRYQVTQFGKPVTLSCSQTLNHNVMYWYQQKSSQAPKLLFHYYDKDFNNEADTPDNFQSRRPNTSFCFLDIRSPGLGDTAMYLCATSRAGGSTDTQYFGPGTRLTVL.